A selection of T cell receptor beta chains follows, all from one sample in a study of blood T cell repertoires in COVID-19. Profiling relied on immunoSEQ multiplex PCR, and the TCRdb table lists in-frame clones only, not all of them. The table records approximately 250,000 clones, 85% of them present only once. The sample taken for sequencing was peripheral blood. The origin of the receptors is an older woman with active or convalescent COVID-19. Both conserved end residues are part of each CDR3. A D gene is named only where the DNA matches it firmly. Only some rows state a clone size, as once, few, many or a class for expanded clones.

TRBJ1-2	12	.	few	TRBV19	TGTGCCAGTAGCAGGCTTTACTATGGCTACACCTTC	CASSRLYYGYTF
TRBJ2-1	17	TRBD2	.	TRBV14	TGTGCCAGCAGCCAAATGACCCTTGGACTAGCGGGGGATGAGCAGTTCTTC	CASSQMTLGLAGDEQFF
TRBJ2-1	18	TRBD2	.	TRBV5-4	TGTGCCAGCAGCCTGCTGGGCGGGCCTAGCGGGAGTTTGGATGAGCAGTTCTTC	CASSLLGGPSGSLDEQFF
TRBJ2-7	14	.	.	TRBV5-4	TGTGCCAGCAGCGGTGGGGGCAGCTCCTACGAGCAGTACTTC	CASSGGGSSYEQYF
TRBJ2-3	19	TRBD2	.	TRBV13	TGTGCCAGCGAGGGAAATCCGTACATAGCGGGAGCTAGCACAGATACGCAGTATTTT	CASEGNPYIAGASTDTQYF
TRBJ1-3	12	.	.	TRBV4-2	TGTGCCAGCAGCTCCCGGAGGAACACCATATATTTT	CASSSRRNTIYF
TRBJ1-2	17	.	.	TRBV7-2	TGTGCCAGCAGCTTAAGGTCTGGGGGCAACCTCAACTATGGCTACACCTTC	CASSLRSGGNLNYGYTF
TRBJ2-3	13	.	.	TRBV7-6	TGTGCCAGCAGCTTCCCGGGTCCAGATACGCAGTATTTT	CASSFPGPDTQYF
TRBJ1-6	15	TRBD1	.	TRBV27	TGTGCCAGCAGTTTATGGACAGGGGGTAATTCACCCCTCCACTTT	CASSLWTGGNSPLHF
TRBJ1-4	14	TRBD1	.	TRBV4-1	TGCGCCAGCAGCCAGACAGGGGTTCGGGAAAAACTGTTTTTT	CASSQTGVREKLFF
TRBJ2-6	16	.	.	TRBV5-5	TGTGCCAGCAGCTTGTCAAGCGTCTCTGGGGCCAACGTCCTGACTTTC	CASSLSSVSGANVLTF
TRBJ2-1	16	TRBD2	.	TRBV3-1/TRBV3-2	TGTGCCAGCAGCCAAGATATACTAGCGGGGGACAATGAGCAGTTCTTC	CASSQDILAGDNEQFF
TRBJ1-1	14	TRBD1	.	TRBV7-9	TGTGCCAGCAGGGGGACGGGACAGGCTACTGAAGCTTTCTTT	CASRGTGQATEAFF
TRBJ2-3	15	TRBD1	.	TRBV27	TGTGCCAGCAGTACGGACAGGGGCCCCACAGATACGCAGTATTTT	CASSTDRGPTDTQYF
TRBJ1-1	14	.	.	TRBV7-6	TGTGCCAGCAGCCAGGGGACGGGGAACACTGAAGCTTTCTTT	CASSQGTGNTEAFF
TRBJ1-1	16	.	few	TRBV9	TGTGCCAGCAGCTCACCAAGCCCCACAGTGAACACTGAAGCTTTCTTT	CASSSPSPTVNTEAFF
TRBJ2-7	19	TRBD2	.	TRBV18	TGTGCCAGCTCACCACCCGCCGGGGGCGGGAGGGATTATATGGCCGAGCAGTACTTC	CASSPPAGGGRDYMAEQYF
TRBJ2-1	13	.	.	TRBV18	TGTGCCAGCTCACCATCAGCGGGCACTACGCAGTTCTTC	CASSPSAGTTQFF